The 5 T cell receptor beta chains presented below share a single source sample, sequenced in a study of cytomegalovirus exposure and HLA in healthy donors. Assay used: immunoSEQ multiplex PCR; TCRdb lists only in-frame clones, some missing. The table has approximately 72,000 clones, less than 95% seen once. Sequenced sample: PBMCs. These receptors were obtained from a woman younger than 30 in good health and CMV-seronegative.

As to this clone: The sample contains more than one DNA sequence encoding this CDR3. The V and J genes are TRBV30 and TRBJ2-2; D is perhaps TRBD1 (6 bases). The germline gives CDR1 GTSNPN, CDR2 SVGIG (reference sequence). The CDR3 has 12 residues. V dropped 4 bases and J dropped 8 bases, with 11 bases sitting between them. CDR3: CAWTRGHGELFF. The CDR3 DNA is TGTGCCTGGACCAGGGGACATGGGGAGCTGTTTTTT.

This clone was seen only once. This rearrangement joins TRBV28 to TRBJ2-4, with 9 bases that match TRBD1. Germline-derived CDR1 and CDR2 are MDHEN and SYDVKM. V shed 6 bases and J 4 bases; nucleotides not matched to a gene: 7. This CDR3 has 15 residues. CDR3 residues: CASSTGGAAKNIQYF. CDR3 sequence (DNA): TGTGCCAGCAGCACAGGGGGCGCGGCAAAAAACATTCAGTACTTC.

The chain links TRBV21-1 to TRBJ1-6; TRBD1 is taken as the D call from the table, unchecked against the DNA. TRBV21-1 is a pseudogene segment. CDR3 size: 17 residues. CDR3 protein: CASRRQGRSSYNSPLHF. CDR3 coding DNA: TGTGCCAGCAGGAGACAGGGGCGTAGCTCCTATAATTCACCCCTCCACTTT.

The CDR3 nucleotides read TGTGCCAGCAGCTTAGGGCAGGGGCGGATGAACACTGAAGCTTTCTTT. This translates into CASSLGQGRMNTEAFF. The V and J genes are TRBV7-2 and TRBJ1-1; maybe TRBD1 (6 bases). V was shortened by 1 base and J by 0 bases, with 12 bases between the two germline ends. From germline, CDR1 is SGHTA and CDR2 FQGNSA. This CDR3 is 16 amino acids long.

About this clone: A read error may account for a junction end that differs from germline. The chain employs TRBV7-7 and TRBJ2-1; 7 bases agree with TRBD1. The CDR3 consists of 15 residues. The germline gives CDR1 SSHAT, CDR2 FNYEAQ (reference sequence). DNA of the CDR3: TGTGCTAGCAGCTCTGGGGACAGTCAATACAATGAGCAGTTCTTC. It translates to CASSSGDSQYNEQFF.